Shown below are 10 T cell receptor beta chains from a single sample sequenced in a study of T cell changes during pregnancy in multiple sclerosis. Profiling relied on immunoSEQ multiplex PCR, and the TCRdb table lists in-frame clones only, not all of them. In the table there are some 70,000 clones, 90% to 95% of which are singletons. The specimen comprised CD4+ T cells from peripheral blood mononuclear cells, sampled in the third trimester of pregnancy. All receptors come from a female donor in good health, enrolled as a control in a pregnancy study.

The table lists this clone with a count of one. The chain couples TRBV9 to TRBJ2-5; D is uncertain. The CDR3 extends over 13 amino acids. Germline values: CDR1 SGDLS, CDR2 YYNGEE. With 0 bases removed from V and 3 bases from J, the gap between germline ends came to 6 bases. The CDR3 nucleotides read TGTGCCAGCAGCGTAGCCCCTAAAGAGACCCAGTACTTC. It specifies CASSVAPKETQYF.

The V call is TRBV6-9, the J call TRBJ2-2; maybe TRBD1 (6 bases). The length of the CDR3 is 18 residues. Germline CDR1 reads MNHGY; CDR2 reads SVAAGI. V gave up 6 bases and J gave up 0 bases, with 20 bases separating them. The CDR3 is CASSARWTEIANTGELFF. CDR3 coding DNA: TGTGCCAGCAGCGCCCGGTGGACAGAGATCGCGAACACCGGGGAGCTGTTTTTT.

V usage is TRBV4-1 and J usage is TRBJ2-5, with D unresolved. The V gene lost 3 bases and the J gene lost 2 bases, with 7 bases spanning the gap. CDR1 is MGHRA and CDR2 is YSYEKL in the germline V gene. This CDR3 region has 13 residues. CDR3 in amino acids: CASSQTLQETQYF. CDR3 DNA: TGCGCCAGCAGCCAGACATTACAAGAGACCCAGTACTTC.

The chain employs TRBV4-1 and TRBJ2-7; maybe TRBD1 (5 bases). CDR1 MGHRA and CDR2 YSYEKL come from the germline V gene. The CDR3 consists of 15 residues. V gave up 1 base and J gave up 5 bases, with 15 bases separating them. As DNA, the CDR3 is TGCGCCAGCAGCCAAGCGGGCGTTGCGGACAACGAGCAGTACTTC. This codes for CASSQAGVADNEQYF.

The V and J genes are TRBV11-1 and TRBJ2-7, with a tentative D call TRBD1 (5 bases). V was pared by 1 base and J by 2 bases, with 12 bases between. CDR1 and CDR2 (germline): SGHAT, FQDESV (reference sequence). This CDR3 spans 15 amino acids. The CDR3 loop reads CASSLDSGNPYEQYF. CDR3 nucleotide sequence: TGTGCCAGCAGCTTAGATTCAGGGAACCCCTACGAGCAGTACTTC.

V and J are TRBV27 and TRBJ2-7; possibly TRBD1 for D (6 bases). V shed 5 bases and J shed 2 bases, with 10 bases lying between them. The CDR3 sequence is 13 residues long. Germline CDR1 and CDR2: MNHEY and SMNVEV (reference sequence). CDR3 nucleotide sequence: TGTGCCAGCAGTCGACAGGCAACCTACGAGCAGTACTTC. Translation gives CASSRQATYEQYF.

The V and J genes are TRBV6-4 and TRBJ2-3; TRBD2 agrees at 11 bases. This CDR3 contains 16 residues. Germline V gene sequence: CDR1 MRHNA, CDR2 SNTAGT. V lost 0 bases, J lost 9 bases, and 8 bases stayed unmatched. The CDR3 DNA reads TGTGCCAGCAGTGACTCGGTAGCGGGGGGGCTAGAAACGCAGTATTTT. Amino acids: CASSDSVAGGLETQYF.

Here the CDR3 reads CASSSGFYEKLFF. CDR3 bases: TGTGCCAGTTCATCGGGGTTTTATGAAAAACTGTTTTTT. V usage is TRBV19 and J usage is TRBJ1-4, with unresolved D. Looked up from germline, CDR1 is LNHDA and CDR2 is SQIVND (reference sequence). V gave up 8 bases and J gave up 6 bases, with 13 bases separating them. The CDR3 extends over 13 amino acids.

The rearrangement links TRBV7-2 to TRBJ1-2; the D gene is possibly TRBD1 (6 bases). V dropped 1 base and J dropped 8 bases, with 14 bases sitting between them. Germline CDR1 reads SGHTA; CDR2 reads FQGNSA. The CDR3 extends over 14 amino acids. The CDR3 nucleotides read TGTGCCAGCAGCTTAGATGGGGGGGCGAAGGGCTACACCTTC. Its translation is CASSLDGGAKGYTF.

The chain combines TRBV27 with TRBJ1-1; no definite D call. Germline V gives CDR1 MNHEY, CDR2 SMNVEV (reference sequence). This CDR3 is 14 amino acids long. Trimming removed 2 bases at V and 1 base at J, with 8 bases between. The CDR3 is CASSLEGSNTEAFF. DNA of the CDR3: TGTGCCAGCAGTTTAGAGGGATCGAACACTGAAGCTTTCTTT.